This TCR beta chain was recorded in a study of T cells expressing NK-cell markers (dated by TCRdb to 2018 to 2021). Regarding the study in general: Three sorted T-cell subsets (CD3+CD56+NKG2C+, CD3+CD56+NKG2C- and CD3+CD56-NKG2C+) from about 8 donors had their TCR beta-chain repertoires profiled. Seven of the eight sequenced donors were HCMV-seropositive and one was HCMV-seronegative. The study sequenced eight donors, all healthy volunteers chosen at random: three men and five women. Sequencing of the libraries produced 2 x 150 bp reads on Illumina HiSeq 2000/2500, MiSeq or NextSeq.

HCMV-specific IgG was detected in serum with a commercial ELISA kit to determine HCMV serostatus. Peripheral blood mononuclear cells were isolated from blood by Ficoll density gradient centrifugation. A note on this clonotype: What antigen it recognizes has not been identified.

The instrument given in TCRdb is Illumina HiSeq 2000. TCR beta cDNA libraries were made by 5'RACE template switching that added a universal primer site and unique molecular identifiers. Synthesis of cDNA was primed from the TCR beta constant segment and was followed by two consecutive PCR amplification steps. On the study's bioinformatics: Reads were demultiplexed and grouped by UMI with MIGEC, and clonotypes were assembled and quantified with MiTCR. To exclude erroneous sequences, any TCR cDNA sequence not supported by at least two reads was discarded. The tcR package was used for downstream repertoire analysis, with clonotypes matched between fractions based on CDR3 nucleotide sequence plus V segment. VDJmatch was used to annotate antigen specificity against VDJdb, with one amino acid substitution in CDR3 allowed. The reads underwent TCRdb reprocessing, giving one record for each CDR3 protein sequence and no DNA. It is TCRdb's table, rather than the study itself, that gives the V and J calls and clone size. The table held for this sample gives 300,000 to 500,000 distinct CDR3 sequences. The top ten clonotypes cover roughly 10% of the sample.

What the authors observed across the whole study: Whether the expanded NKG2C-expressing T cell clones were specific for HCMV antigens was left unclear. Those dominant clonotypes were again the most abundant among CD3+CD56-NKG2C+ cells in several donors, at about 28.3-60.1%. For 6 or 7 donors, the dominant CD3+CD56+NKG2C+ clonotypes were among the top 10 CD8+ clonotypes and accounted for roughly 1.0-7.5% of CD8+ T cells.

From its cysteine to its phenylalanine, the CDR3 spans 12 amino acids. No DNA is listed. From the germline V gene, CDR1 is MNHNS and CDR2 is SASEGT. This clonotype originated in a woman aged 45 to 65 in good health. Donor details come from another sample of the same person, matched by shared clones. Sample: blood T cells: a sorted CD56 or NKG2C T cell subset, CD4+ or CD8+ T cells, or bulk PBMC T cells (not recorded which). The rearranged segments are TRBV6-1 and TRBJ2-1. The CDR3 here reads CASTQKDNEQFF.